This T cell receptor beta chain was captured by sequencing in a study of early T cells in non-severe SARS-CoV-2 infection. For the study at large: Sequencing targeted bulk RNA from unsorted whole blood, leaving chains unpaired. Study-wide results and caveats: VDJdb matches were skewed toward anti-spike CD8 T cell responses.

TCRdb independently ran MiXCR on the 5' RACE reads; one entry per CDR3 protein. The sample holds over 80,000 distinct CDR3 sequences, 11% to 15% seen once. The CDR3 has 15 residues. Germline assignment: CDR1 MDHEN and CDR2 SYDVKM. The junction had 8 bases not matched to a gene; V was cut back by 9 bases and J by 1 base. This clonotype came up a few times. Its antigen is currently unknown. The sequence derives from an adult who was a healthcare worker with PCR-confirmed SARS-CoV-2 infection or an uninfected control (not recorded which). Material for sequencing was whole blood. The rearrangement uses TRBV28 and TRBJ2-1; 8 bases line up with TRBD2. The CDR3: CASEPSSGSYNEQFF. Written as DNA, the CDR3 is TGTGCCAGTGAGCCCTCTAGCGGGTCCTACAATGAGCAGTTCTTC. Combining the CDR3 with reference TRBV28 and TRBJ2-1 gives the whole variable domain DVKVTQSSRYLVKRTGEKVFLECVQDMDHENMFWYRQDPGLGLRLIYFSYDVKMKEKGDIPEGYSVSREKKERFSLILESASTNQTSMYLCASEPSSGSYNEQFFGPGTRLTVL.